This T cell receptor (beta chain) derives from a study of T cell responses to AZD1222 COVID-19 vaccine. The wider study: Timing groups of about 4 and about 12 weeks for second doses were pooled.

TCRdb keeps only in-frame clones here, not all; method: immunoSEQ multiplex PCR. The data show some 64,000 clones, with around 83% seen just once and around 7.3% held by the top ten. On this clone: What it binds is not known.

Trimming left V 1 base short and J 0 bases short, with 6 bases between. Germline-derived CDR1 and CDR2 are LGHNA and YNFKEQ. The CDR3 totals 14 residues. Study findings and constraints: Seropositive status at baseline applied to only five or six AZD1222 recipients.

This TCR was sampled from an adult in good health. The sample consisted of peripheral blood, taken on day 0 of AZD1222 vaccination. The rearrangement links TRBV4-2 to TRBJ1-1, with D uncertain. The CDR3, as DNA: TGTGCCAGCAGCCAAGGGCCCATGAACACTGAAGCTTTCTTT. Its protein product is CASSQGPMNTEAFF.